This paragraph reports one T cell receptor (beta chain). Its antigen is undetermined. The authors prepared UMI-labeled TRB cDNA libraries by 5' RACE. TCRdb reworked the 5' RACE reads into one entry per CDR3 protein, no DNA. Its table lists approximately 90,000 distinct CDR3 sequences. The data originate from a study of CXCR3-negative and CXCR3-positive naive CD8 T cells. The V gene's germline CDR1 is DFQATT and CDR2 SNEGSKA (reference sequence). This CDR3 is 13 amino acids long. Points from the study as a whole: Similar TRBV-TRBJ usage characterized naive CXCR3-negative and CXCR3-positive cells; memory cells differed. Naive CXCR3-positive cells had TRB CDR3s more hydrophobic than those of CXCR3-negative naive cells.

The chain combines TRBV20-1 with TRBJ1-1. Sequenced: naive CXCR3+ CD8+ T cells from blood. Regarding subset: CD45RO-CCR7+CD27+CD95- naive CD8+ T cells expressing CXCR3 (TNR3+). The clonotype was recovered from a human donor in good health. Some clones in this sample may be carry-over from other donors' samples. This chain's CDR3 is CSARGGGFTEAFF.